A single sample is the source of the 25 T cell receptor beta chains below, sequenced in a study of blood T cell repertoires in COVID-19. Profiling relied on immunoSEQ multiplex PCR, and the TCRdb table lists in-frame clones only, not all of them. Among hundreds of thousands of clones, 89% were seen once, and the ten largest hold around 6.5%. The sample comprised peripheral blood. These receptors originate from a man in his sixties who had recovered from COVID-19.

The CDR3 DNA sequence: TGTGCCAGCAGCGCCCCCGGGACATACTCCTACGAGCAGTACTTC. Translated, it gives CASSAPGTYSYEQYF. The V gene is TRBV7-9, the J gene TRBJ2-7; TRBD1 is a possible D gene (6 bases). The CDR3 is 15 amino acids. Germline CDR1 SEHNR, CDR2 FQNEAQ (reference sequence). Trimming took off 5 bases at V and 0 bases at J, with 14 bases between the two ends.

V usage is TRBV7-3 and J usage is TRBJ2-3; tentative D call: TRBD2 (6 bases). CDR3 size: 15 residues. V was pared by 0 bases and J by 2 bases, with 9 bases between. Germline CDR1 SGHTA, CDR2 FQGTGA. CDR3: CASSLTGTYTDTQYF. CDR3 DNA: TGTGCCAGCAGCTTAACAGGGACTTACACAGATACGCAGTATTTT.

The chain uses TRBV12-3 or TRBV12-4 and TRBJ2-1; tentative D call: TRBD2 (6 bases). V dropped 3 bases and J dropped 10 bases, with 10 bases sitting between them. The CDR3 is 12 residues long. The CDR3 region is CASSLEGREQFF. The CDR3 DNA sequence: TGTGCCAGCAGTTTGGAGGGCCGGGAGCAGTTCTTC.

Only one count was recorded for this clone. The chain employs TRBV29-1 and TRBJ2-3; D ambiguous. The CDR3 extends over 13 amino acids. Trimming pared 7 bases from V and 3 bases from J, leaving 14 bases between. CDR1 is SQVTM and CDR2 is ANQGSEA in the germline V gene. Here the CDR3 reads CSAAASWTDTQYF. DNA of the CDR3: TGCAGCGCCGCGGCGAGCTGGACAGATACGCAGTATTTT.

The chain combines TRBV19 with TRBJ1-2, with TRBD1 matching 9 bases. Unmatched junction bases numbered 5, after V lost 7 bases and J lost 5 bases. The germline gives CDR1 LNHDA, CDR2 SQIVND (reference sequence). CDR3 length: 13 amino acids. CDR3 amino acids: CASKRTGVYGYTF. Here the CDR3 DNA reads TGTGCCAGTAAGAGGACAGGGGTTTATGGCTACACCTTC.

The rearrangement uses TRBV18 and TRBJ1-2, with a tentative D call TRBD1 (6 bases). Trimming shortened V by 5 bases and J by 0 bases, and 10 bases separated the two germline ends. The CDR3 extends over 14 amino acids. Germline V CDR1 and CDR2: KGHSH, LQKENI. CDR3 in amino acids: CASSTDSTNYGYTF. The CDR3 DNA reads as TGTGCCAGCTCAACGGACAGTACTAACTATGGCTACACCTTC.

The gene calls are TRBV10-3 and TRBJ1-6; a possible D gene is TRBD1 (5 bases). V dropped 0 bases and J dropped 6 bases, with 15 bases sitting between them. Germline assignment: CDR1 ENHRY and CDR2 SYGVKD. The length of the CDR3 is 17 residues. The CDR3 is CAISESRQGPGNSPLHF. Here the CDR3 DNA reads TGTGCCATCAGTGAGTCGCGGCAGGGTCCGGGTAATTCACCCCTCCACTTT.

The rearrangement uses TRBV19 and TRBJ2-3, with 8 bases lining up with TRBD1. V shed 5 bases and J 2 bases; nucleotides not matched to a gene: 15. Germline V gene sequence: CDR1 LNHDA, CDR2 SQIVND (reference sequence). CDR3 size: 18 residues. CDR3 amino acids: CASSHIRADRASTDTQYF. CDR3 nucleotide sequence: TGTGCCAGTAGTCACATCAGGGCGGACAGGGCCTCCACAGATACGCAGTATTTT.

The V and J genes are TRBV6-6 and TRBJ2-7; tentative D call: TRBD2 (5 bases). V dropped 10 bases and J dropped 10 bases, with 20 bases sitting between them. The CDR3 runs to 12 residues. Germline assignment: CDR1 MNHNY and CDR2 SVGAGI (reference sequence). Here the CDR3 reads CATHPRGGPQYF. CDR3 coding DNA: TGTGCCACCCATCCTCGAGGCGGGCCACAGTACTTC.

The table lists this clone with a count of one. This chain connects TRBV4-3 to TRBJ2-7; 7 positions agree with TRBD1. Unmatched junction bases numbered 10, after V lost 2 bases and J lost 6 bases. The CDR3 runs to 15 residues. Germline V gene sequence: CDR1 LGHNA, CDR2 YSLEER. CDR3 DNA: TGCGCCAGCAGCCAATTTACAGGGGCGCAGGGCGAGCAGTACTTC. Translated, it gives CASSQFTGAQGEQYF.

The CDR3 loop reads CASSQTNKYEQYF. The CDR3 DNA follows: TGTGCCAGCAGTCAAACGAACAAGTACGAGCAGTACTTC. The chain is built from TRBV28 and TRBJ2-7; D is unresolved. The V end lost 5 bases, the J end lost 4 bases, and 12 bases lay between the germline ends. Germline V gene data show CDR1 as MDHEN and CDR2 as SYDVKM. CDR3 length: 13 amino acids.

The chain employs TRBV9 and TRBJ2-1, with 13 bases that match TRBD2. After removal of 1 base from V and 9 bases from J, the junction contained 7 bases not matched to a gene. CDR3 length: 16 residues. CDR1 and CDR2 from the germline V gene are SGDLS and YYNGEE. The CDR3: CASSVTGTSGEVEQFF. The CDR3 DNA sequence: TGTGCCAGCAGCGTAACAGGGACTAGCGGGGAGGTTGAGCAGTTCTTC.

The chain couples TRBV19 to TRBJ1-2; maybe TRBD1 (5 bases). This CDR3 is 14 amino acids long. V was trimmed by 7 bases and J by 4 bases, leaving 16 bases between them. CDR1 and CDR2 (germline): LNHDA, SQIVND (reference sequence). CDR3 residues: CASTSTGVVYGYTF. The CDR3 coding sequence is TGTGCCAGTACCTCAACGGGGGTCGTCTATGGCTACACCTTC.

In its sample, this clone was seen a few times. V gene TRBV5-1 combines with J gene TRBJ1-1; tentatively, D is TRBD1 (5 bases). V shed 5 bases and J shed 5 bases, with 16 bases lying between them. CDR3 length: 14 residues. Germline CDR1 reads SGHRS; CDR2 reads YFSETQ. CDR3 bases: TGCGCCAGCAGTTCAGGGCGGGGTGGTACTGAAGCTTTCTTT. As protein: CASSSGRGGTEAFF.

V is TRBV2 and J is TRBJ1-5, with a tentative D call TRBD1 (6 bases). The CDR3 has 14 amino acids. Trimming removed 3 bases at V and 6 bases at J, with 12 bases between. Germline lookup yields CDR1 SNHLY and CDR2 FYNNEI. In DNA form, the CDR3 reads TGTGCCAGCAGTGACAGGGGACGCGGTCAGCCCCAGCATTTT. Amino acid sequence: CASSDRGRGQPQHF.

The CDR3 loop is CASSKEEGGSSTDTQYF. As DNA, the CDR3 is TGTGCCAGCAGCAAAGAGGAAGGGGGCTCTAGCACAGATACGCAGTATTTT. The chain carries TRBV21-1 and TRBJ2-3; TRBD1 is the table's D call and was not checked against the DNA. TRBV21-1 is given as a pseudogene. The CDR3 has 17 amino acids.

The rearrangement joins TRBV6-5 to TRBJ2-2, with D unclear. V lost 5 bases and J 4 bases, leaving 8 bases between the germline ends. The CDR3 sequence is 13 residues long. Germline V gene data show CDR1 as MNHEY and CDR2 as SVGAGI. CDR3 protein: CASSSAVTGELFF. CDR3 coding DNA: TGTGCCAGCAGTAGTGCGGTCACCGGGGAGCTGTTTTTT.

In this sample, this clone turned up once. This chain connects TRBV27 to TRBJ1-6; 8 bases fit TRBD1. V shed 5 bases, J shed 5 bases, and the junction held 5 bases outside the gene matches. The CDR3 has 15 amino acids. The V gene's germline CDR1 is MNHEY and CDR2 SMNVEV (reference sequence). The CDR3 bases are TGTGCCAGCAGTGGCGGACAGGGCCATAATTCACCCCTCCACTTT. Its protein product is CASSGGQGHNSPLHF.

The chain employs TRBV28 and TRBJ2-4; 15 bases are shared with TRBD2. Germline lookup yields CDR1 MDHEN and CDR2 SYDVKM. This CDR3 is 16 amino acids long. The V gene end was trimmed by 3 bases and the J gene end by 16 bases; junction bases not matched to a gene: 13. The CDR3 nucleotides are TGTGCCAGCAGTTTTGGCGGGACTAGCGGGAGGCCGGCAGTTTACTTC. Amino acids: CASSFGGTSGRPAVYF.

This chain uses TRBV5-1 with TRBJ2-3; D unresolved. Germline V CDR1 and CDR2: SGHRS, YFSETQ. There are 16 residues in the CDR3. V lost 1 base and J lost 6, with 18 bases in between. As DNA, the CDR3 is TGCGCCAGCAGCTTGATTTATTGGCTGGCCCCGGATACGCAGTATTTT. This translates into CASSLIYWLAPDTQYF.

The chain is built from TRBV11-2 and TRBJ2-7, with no clear D. With 6 bases removed from V and 3 bases from J, the gap between germline ends came to 6 bases. The CDR3 sequence is 11 residues long. From germline, CDR1 is SGHAT and CDR2 FQNNGV. The DNA for the CDR3 is TGTGCCAGCAGATCGTTCTACGAGCAGTACTTC. Protein sequence: CASRSFYEQYF.

V and J are TRBV12-2 and TRBJ1-2; TRBD1 is taken as the D call from the table, unchecked against the DNA. TRBV12-2 has pseudogene status. CDR3 length equals 16 residues. The CDR3 nucleotides read TGTGCAAGTCGCTTAGCGCTAGGGGGAGCTAACTATGGCTACACCTTC. It is translated as CASRLALGGANYGYTF.

V and J are TRBV24-1 and TRBJ2-2; 10 nucleotides match TRBD2. The ends lost 2 bases at V and 3 bases at J; junction bases unmatched: 5. Germline-derived CDR1 and CDR2 are KGHDR and SFDVKD. The CDR3 contains 17 residues. The CDR3 reads CATSDSSGGSYTGELFF. The CDR3 region has the DNA TGTGCCACCAGTGATTCTAGCGGGGGCTCGTACACCGGGGAGCTGTTTTTT.

The rearrangement uses TRBV28 and TRBJ1-2, with 9 bases that match TRBD1. Germline V gene sequence: CDR1 MDHEN, CDR2 SYDVKM. V lost 5 bases and J lost 6; bases outside the gene matches: 10. This CDR3 has 15 residues. The CDR3 protein is CASSPSGTGINGYTF. CDR3 nucleotides: TGTGCCAGCAGTCCCTCCGGGACAGGGATAAATGGCTACACCTTC.

This chain joins TRBV5-1 and TRBJ2-5; D is unclear. The CDR3 contains 13 residues. The germline V and J ends were trimmed by 2 bases and 4 bases, with 9 bases remaining between them. CDR1 is SGHRS, CDR2 YFSETQ, per germline. The CDR3 nucleotides are TGCGCCAGCAGCTTTACCCGACTAGAGACCCAGTACTTC. As protein: CASSFTRLETQYF.